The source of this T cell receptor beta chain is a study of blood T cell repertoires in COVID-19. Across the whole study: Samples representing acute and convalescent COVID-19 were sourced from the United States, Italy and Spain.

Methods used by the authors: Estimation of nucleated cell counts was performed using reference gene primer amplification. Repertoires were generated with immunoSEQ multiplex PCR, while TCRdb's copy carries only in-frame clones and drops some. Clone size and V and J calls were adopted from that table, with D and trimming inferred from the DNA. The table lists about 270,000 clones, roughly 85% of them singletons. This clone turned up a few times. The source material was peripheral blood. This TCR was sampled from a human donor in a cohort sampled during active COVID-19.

CDR3 loop: CAWDAGTFTGELFF. The CDR3 nucleotides are TGTGCCTGGGACGCCGGGACTTTCACCGGGGAGCTGTTTTTT. The rearrangement uses TRBV30 and TRBJ2-2, with D perhaps matching TRBD2 (6 bases). Deletions cut 5 bases from V and 4 bases from J, with 14 bases between. From germline, CDR1 is GTSNPN and CDR2 SVGIG (reference sequence). CDR3 length: 14 residues.